Presented here are 15 T cell receptor beta chains from one specimen sequenced in a study of blood T cell repertoires in COVID-19. Clones were sequenced by immunoSEQ multiplex PCR, and TCRdb holds only the in-frame ones, with some missing. The sample lists roughly 240,000 clones, approximately 82% seen once, with 1.9% in the top ten. Source material: peripheral blood. These receptors were obtained from a woman older than 75 with acute or convalescent COVID-19.

This clone showed up just a few times. V and J are TRBV5-1 and TRBJ2-7; the D is unclear. The germline V gene encodes CDR1 SGHRS and CDR2 YFSETQ. Trimming took 3 bases from V and 2 from J, leaving 6 bases between them. The CDR3 is 12 amino acids. CDR3 sequence: CASSSTTYEQYF. In DNA, the CDR3 is TGCGCCAGCAGCTCAACTACCTACGAGCAGTACTTC.

The rearrangement links TRBV7-2 to TRBJ2-5, with no clear D. Germline CDR1 and CDR2: SGHTA and FQGNSA. The V gene lost 2 bases and the J gene lost 3 bases, with 7 bases spanning the gap. The length of the CDR3 is 13 residues. This chain's CDR3 is CASSLLLEETQYF. CDR3 in DNA: TGTGCCAGCAGCTTATTGCTAGAAGAGACCCAGTACTTC.

The rearrangement joins TRBV6-5 to TRBJ1-1; 8 nucleotides line up with TRBD1. V lost 0 bases to trimming and J lost 1 base; unmatched junction nucleotides: 1. Per germline, CDR1 MNHEY and CDR2 SVGAGI. The CDR3 runs to 15 residues. This chain's CDR3 is CASSYSTGANTEAFF. The CDR3 nucleotides read TGTGCCAGCAGTTACTCGACAGGGGCGAACACTGAAGCTTTCTTT.

The rearrangement joins TRBV3-1 (or the pseudogene TRBV3-2) to TRBJ2-7, with TRBD2 identical over 13 bases. The J segment lost 7 bases and the V segment lost 3 bases, leaving 9 bases of the junction unmatched. The germline V gene encodes CDR1 LGHDT and CDR2 YNNKEL (reference sequence). The CDR3 is 16 amino acids. This CDR3 reads CASSQYGLAGAKEQYF. The CDR3 DNA follows: TGTGCCAGCAGCCAGTATGGACTAGCGGGGGCTAAAGAGCAGTACTTC.

This sequence joins TRBV7-9 and TRBJ2-1; tentatively, D is TRBD2 (7 bases). Per germline, CDR1 SEHNR and CDR2 FQNEAQ (reference sequence). Trimming stripped 5 bases from V and 8 bases from J, with 16 bases between. This CDR3 spans 14 amino acids. The CDR3 DNA sequence: TGTGCCAGCAGCCTTGCGAGAGGGGGGGATGAGCAGTTCTTC. This encodes CASSLARGGDEQFF.

The chain joins TRBV15 to TRBJ1-4; D ambiguous. This CDR3 has 13 residues. V lost 2 bases to trimming and J lost 5 bases, with 6 bases between them. Germline CDR1 reads LNHNV; CDR2 reads YYDKDF (reference sequence). This CDR3 reads CATSRHRNEKLFF. CDR3 DNA sequence: TGTGCCACCAGCAGACACCGGAATGAAAAACTGTTTTTT.

CDR3 loop: CARSSQVPPQQYF. DNA of the CDR3: TGTGCCAGAAGCTCCCAGGTCCCTCCTCAGCAGTACTTC. This chain uses TRBV5-3 with TRBJ2-7; D ambiguous. TRBV5-3 is given ORF status, its function remaining uncertain. The ends were cut back, 3 bases at V and 8 bases at J, with 15 bases in the middle. This CDR3 contains 13 residues.

This chain uses TRBV7-2 with TRBJ2-7, with 14 bases fitting TRBD2. CDR3 length: 17 amino acids. Germline CDR1 reads SGHTA; CDR2 reads FQGNSA. The J segment lost 2 bases and the V segment lost 5 bases, leaving 8 bases of the junction unmatched. The CDR3 sequence is CASSPGLAGGGPYEQYF. The CDR3 DNA reads TGTGCCAGCAGCCCAGGACTAGCGGGAGGAGGGCCCTACGAGCAGTACTTC.

The chain joins TRBV6-5 to TRBJ2-1, with 9 bases lining up with TRBD2. The CDR3 sequence is 16 residues long. V lost 0 bases, J lost 4 bases, and 4 bases stayed unmatched. Germline loops: CDR1 MNHEY, CDR2 SVGAGI. The CDR3 loop is CASSYSYSGSYNEQFF. The CDR3 coding sequence is TGTGCCAGCAGTTACTCGTATAGCGGGAGTTACAATGAGCAGTTCTTC.

The chain links TRBV3-1 (or the pseudogene TRBV3-2) to TRBJ1-1, with D possibly being TRBD1 (6 bases). V was cut by 5 bases and J by 4 bases, with 23 bases left in between. The CDR3 spans 17 residues. Germline loops: CDR1 LGHDT, CDR2 YNNKEL (reference sequence). CDR3 sequence reads: CASSYPRTGRGVTEAFF. The DNA for the CDR3 is TGTGCCAGCAGCTACCCCCGAACGGGCAGGGGCGTCACTGAAGCTTTCTTT.

The CDR3 nucleotides read TGTGCCACCAGCAGAGATCGCACTAGCGGAGATTTTGATGAGCAGTTCTTC. Translating gives CATSRDRTSGDFDEQFF. The chain couples TRBV15 to TRBJ2-1, with 8 bases aligning to TRBD2. J lost 8 bases, V lost 0 bases, and 12 bases had no gene match. Per the germline V gene, CDR1 is LNHNV and CDR2 is YYDKDF (reference sequence). This CDR3 spans 17 amino acids.

This chain joins TRBV19 and TRBJ1-2; D ambiguous. The germline V and J ends were trimmed by 3 bases and 5 bases, with 7 bases remaining between them. The length of the CDR3 is 12 residues. Per germline, CDR1 LNHDA and CDR2 SQIVND (reference sequence). The CDR3 coding sequence is TGTGCCAGTAGTATGGGAGGGTATGGCTACACCTTC. Translated, it gives CASSMGGYGYTF.

The chain carries TRBV29-1 and TRBJ2-1; TRBD1 matches at 7 bases. Trimming removed 4 bases from V and 7 bases from J; junction bases left unmatched: 10. Per germline, CDR1 SQVTM and CDR2 ANQGSEA. This CDR3 has 14 amino acids. CDR3 loop: CSVGLTGARNEQFF. Here the CDR3 DNA reads TGCAGCGTTGGCCTTACAGGGGCAAGGAATGAGCAGTTCTTC.

The chain employs TRBV2 and TRBJ2-7; tentatively, D is TRBD2 (6 bases). V lost 3 bases and J 6 bases, leaving 18 bases between the germline ends. The CDR3 runs to 15 residues. Germline V gives CDR1 SNHLY, CDR2 FYNNEI. In DNA, the CDR3 is TGTGCCAGCAGTGATGGCGGGGTTCGGAACTCCGAGCAGTACTTC. This translates into CASSDGGVRNSEQYF.

The rearrangement joins TRBV6-6 to TRBJ1-2; 7 positions match TRBD1. Germline loops: CDR1 MNHNY, CDR2 SVGAGI (reference sequence). J gave up 6 bases and V 2 bases, and 9 bases lay outside the gene matches. The length of the CDR3 is 15 residues. The CDR3: CASSYQDIDRDGYTF. The CDR3 region has the DNA TGTGCCAGCAGTTACCAAGACATAGACAGGGATGGCTACACCTTC.